A selection of T cell receptor beta chains follows, all from one sample in a study of blood T cell repertoires in COVID-19. Only in-frame clones appear in the TCRdb table, and some are missing; sequencing was by immunoSEQ multiplex PCR. There are a few hundred thousand clones in the sample; around 82% occur only once, and about a sixth lies in the top ten. Specimen: peripheral blood. The receptors originated from a person aged 65 to 85 with COVID-19, enrolled during active disease. Each CDR3 is given with its conserved first and last residue. D genes are given only for firm matches. Rows may omit the clone size; those that give it use once, few, many or a size class.

j_call d_call cdr3_length v_call clone_size cdr3_aa cdr3_nt
TRBJ2-7 TRBD2 15 TRBV2 . CASRTSGGSPYEQYF TGTGCCAGCAGAACTAGCGGGGGGTCACCCTACGAGCAGTACTTC
TRBJ1-3 . 15 TRBV7-2 . CASSLESDSGNTIYF TGTGCCAGCAGCTTAGAGTCAGACTCTGGAAACACCATATATTTT
TRBJ1-5 . 16 TRBV9 . CASSVNREFGNQPQHF TGTGCCAGCAGCGTTAACAGGGAATTTGGCAATCAGCCCCAGCATTTT
TRBJ1-2 TRBD1 13 TRBV27 many CASSFGGGDGYTF TGTGCCAGCAGTTTCGGAGGGGGCGATGGCTACACCTTC
TRBJ2-7 TRBD1 14 TRBV11-1 . CASSRGTGRNEQYF TGTGCCAGCAGCCGAGGGACAGGTAGGAACGAGCAGTACTTC
TRBJ1-5 . 15 TRBV4-1 . CASSQERQPNQPQHF TGCGCCAGCAGCCAAGAAAGACAGCCCAATCAGCCCCAGCATTTT
TRBJ2-3 . 14 TRBV5-1 . CASSLVVYEDTQYF TGCGCCAGCAGCTTGGTTGTCTACGAAGATACGCAGTATTTT
TRBJ1-1 TRBD1 14 TRBV7-2 . CASSLRQGGTEAFF TGTGCCAGCAGCTTAAGACAGGGGGGGACTGAAGCTTTCTTT
TRBJ2-3 . 12 TRBV7-9 once CASSLASDTQYF TGTGCCAGCAGCTTAGCTTCGGATACGCAGTATTTT
TRBJ1-5 TRBD1 17 TRBV6-2/TRBV6-3 . CASSHALWTGSDQPQHF TGTGCCAGCAGTCATGCTCTTTGGACAGGGTCCGATCAGCCCCAGCATTTT
TRBJ2-7 . 15 TRBV4-1 few CASSQGPGNFYEQYF TGCGCCAGCAGCCAAGGCCCGGGAAATTTCTACGAGCAGTACTTC
TRBJ2-7 . 11 TRBV19 . CASSTGYEQYF TGTGCCAGTAGTACGGGCTACGAGCAGTACTTC
TRBJ2-1 TRBD2 15 TRBV7-7 . CASSIGLARYNEQFF TGTGCCAGCAGCATCGGACTAGCGAGATACAATGAGCAGTTCTTC
TRBJ2-1 . 14 TRBV28 . CASSAASSYNEQFF TGTGCCAGCTCCGCGGCGAGCTCCTACAATGAGCAGTTCTTC
TRBJ1-2 TRBD1 16 TRBV6-2/TRBV6-3 . CASSSNRDRKNYGYTF TGTGCCAGCAGTTCAAACCGGGACAGGAAAAACTATGGCTACACCTTC
TRBJ2-2 . 13 TRBV24-1 . CATRGGNTGELFF TGTGCCACCAGGGGGGGGAACACCGGGGAGCTGTTTTTT
TRBJ1-3 TRBD1 15 TRBV14 . CASSHRGGTGNTIYF TGTGCCAGCAGCCATCGAGGGGGCACTGGAAACACCATATATTTT
TRBJ2-1 . 16 TRBV4-3 once CASSQVHGSSYNEQFF TGCGCCAGCAGCCAAGTACACGGGAGCTCCTACAATGAGCAGTTCTTC
TRBJ2-5 TRBD2 14 TRBV2 . CASSEGLAWETQYF TGTGCCAGCAGTGAGGGACTAGCATGGGAGACCCAGTACTTC
TRBJ2-1 TRBD2 15 TRBV7-3 . CASSPGMAGGVEQFF TGTGCCAGCAGCCCCGGGATGGCGGGGGGGGTGGAGCAGTTCTTC
TRBJ1-1 . 14 TRBV5-5 . CASSWDIVNTEAFF TGTGCCAGCAGCTGGGACATCGTGAACACTGAAGCTTTCTTT
TRBJ2-5 TRBD1 14 TRBV2 few CASSPGQGRKTQYF TGTGCCAGCAGCCCTGGACAGGGTCGAAAGACCCAGTACTTC
TRBJ1-4 . 14 TRBV14 . CASSRPGNNEKLFF TGTGCCAGCAGCCGACCCGGGAACAATGAAAAACTGTTTTTT
TRBJ2-5 . 11 TRBV20-1 . CSARDRRTQYF TGCAGTGCTAGAGATAGGAGGACCCAGTACTTC
TRBJ1-1 . 15 TRBV21-1 . CASSNLRDFHTEAFF TGTGCCAGCAGCAACCTGCGGGACTTCCACACTGAAGCTTTCTTT
TRBJ1-5 . 13 TRBV18 . CASFEAGNQPQHF TGTGCCAGCTTCGAGGCCGGCAATCAGCCCCAGCATTTT
TRBJ2-1 TRBD1 16 TRBV27 . CASSPGDRSSYNEQFF TGTGCCAGCAGCCCAGGGGACAGAAGCTCCTACAATGAGCAGTTCTTC
TRBJ2-7 . 13 TRBV28 . CASSTRTPYEQYF TGTGCCAGCAGTACGCGGACACCTTACGAGCAGTACTTC
TRBJ1-2 . 12 TRBV29-1 . CSVGQNSYGYTF TGCAGCGTTGGACAGAATTCATATGGCTACACCTTC
TRBJ1-2 . 14 TRBV7-8 . CASSLGGNNYGYTF TGTGCCAGCAGCTTAGGCGGAAATAACTATGGCTACACCTTC
TRBJ2-1 TRBD2 11 TRBV20-1 . CSARGTREQFF TGCAGTGCTAGGGGGACTAGGGAGCAGTTCTTC
TRBJ1-5 TRBD1 15 TRBV2 . CASRPPGGGNQPQHF TGTGCCAGCAGGCCCCCAGGGGGTGGCAATCAGCCCCAGCATTTT
TRBJ2-6 TRBD2 17 TRBV9 . CASRRGLAGAGANVLTF TGTGCCAGCCGTCGAGGACTAGCGGGAGCTGGGGCCAACGTCCTGACTTTC
TRBJ2-7 . 15 TRBV5-1 once CASSTRPGHAYEQYF TGCGCCAGCAGCACCAGACCGGGACATGCCTACGAGCAGTACTTC
TRBJ1-2 TRBD1 15 TRBV27 . CASSLRDRGFNGYTF TGTGCCAGCAGTCTTCGGGACAGGGGTTTTAACGGCTACACCTTC
TRBJ1-1 . 14 TRBV9 . CASSVAGYNTEAFF TGTGCCAGCAGCGTAGCAGGGTATAACACTGAAGCTTTCTTT
TRBJ1-2 . 14 TRBV19 few CASTIYTGGDGYTF TGTGCCAGTACAATTTACACCGGGGGAGATGGCTACACCTTC
TRBJ1-5 . 15 TRBV24-1 . CATSDPRWGGQPQHF TGTGCCACCAGTGATCCTCGGTGGGGCGGTCAGCCCCAGCATTTT
TRBJ1-2 . 13 TRBV14 . CASSPRQDYGYTF TGTGCCAGCAGCCCCCGACAGGACTATGGCTACACCTTC
TRBJ2-6 . 15 TRBV9 . CASSVTVSGANVLTF TGTGCCAGCAGCGTTACGGTCTCTGGGGCCAACGTCCTGACTTTC
TRBJ1-2 TRBD1 15 TRBV2 once CAVGKKTGTYYGYTF TGTGCCGTCGGTAAAAAGACAGGGACCTACTATGGCTACACCTTC
TRBJ2-7 . 12 TRBV12-3/TRBV12-4 . CASSFGSYEQYF TGTGCCAGCAGTTTCGGTTCCTACGAGCAGTACTTC
TRBJ2-5 TRBD2 17 TRBV7-2 . CASSLGSGAGAGETQYF TGTGCCAGCAGCTTAGGCTCAGGTGCGGGAGCGGGAGAGACCCAGTACTTC
TRBJ2-3 . 19 TRBV7-9 . CASSPSSSLVERFTDTQYF TGTGCCAGCAGCCCTTCGAGCTCTTTAGTAGAGCGCTTCACAGATACGCAGTATTTT
TRBJ2-6 . 14 TRBV7-7 . CASSPSSGANVLTF TGTGCCAGCAGCCCCAGCTCTGGGGCCAACGTCCTGACTTTC
TRBJ1-1 TRBD1 12 TRBV30 few CAWGDRPTEAFF TGTGCCTGGGGGGACAGGCCCACTGAAGCTTTCTTT
TRBJ1-2 . 12 TRBV5-8 . CASSLGVGGYTF TGTGCCAGCAGCTTGGGGGTGGGCGGCTACACCTTC
TRBJ2-7 . 13 TRBV13 . CASTRRGLYEQYF TGTGCCAGCACGAGGAGGGGATTGTACGAGCAGTACTTC
TRBJ1-1 . 14 TRBV28 . CASSLGRVGYGAFF TGTGCCAGCAGTTTGGGCAGGGTGGGGTATGGAGCTTTCTTT
TRBJ1-3 . 14 TRBV5-6 . CASSYRVSGNTIYF TGTGCCAGCAGCTACAGGGTATCTGGAAACACCATATATTTT
TRBJ1-5 . 12 TRBV30 . CAWSGESQPQHF TGTGCCTGGAGTGGGGAGTCACAGCCCCAGCATTTT
TRBJ1-1 TRBD1 13 TRBV5-8 once CASSMDRAGRAFF TGTGCCAGCAGCATGGACAGGGCCGGACGCGCTTTCTTT
TRBJ2-1 . 14 TRBV19 once CASSPGGFLDEQFF TGTGCCAGTAGCCCCGGGGGATTTTTAGATGAGCAGTTCTTC
TRBJ1-6 . 15 TRBV7-9 . CASSLVRGNNSPLHF TGTGCCAGCAGCTTAGTCCGGGGAAATAATTCACCCCTCCACTTT
TRBJ2-1 . 14 TRBV7-3 . CASSLGGGSNEQFF TGTGCCAGCAGCTTGGGAGGGGGGTCCAATGAGCAGTTCTTC